This entry lists 27 T cell receptor beta chains sequenced from one sample in a study of blood T cell repertoires in COVID-19. The protocol was immunoSEQ multiplex PCR, while the TCRdb copy is restricted to in-frame clones and leaves out a portion. The data show 100,000 to 150,000 clones, with 70% to 75% seen just once and around 5.5% held by the top ten. Input material: peripheral blood. These receptor sequences come from a man between 60 and 75 years old with acute or convalescent COVID-19.

There are a few counts of this clone. The rearrangement links TRBV6-2 or TRBV6-3 to TRBJ1-5; D not certain. V gave up 4 bases and J gave up 0 bases, with 7 bases separating them. The germline gives CDR1 MNHEY, CDR2 SVGEGT. The CDR3 has 14 residues. In DNA form, the CDR3 reads TGTGCCAGCAGTTTTAGTAATAGCAATCAGCCCCAGCATTTT. Its translation: CASSFSNSNQPQHF.

This clone was counted once. The V and J genes are TRBV7-2 and TRBJ1-5; perhaps TRBD1 as D (5 bases). The germline CDR1 and CDR2 sequences are SGHTA and FQGNSA. The ends were cut back, 1 base at V and 7 bases at J, with 17 bases in the middle. The CDR3 has 16 residues. The chain's CDR3 is CASSLEAGLGKQPQHF. DNA of the CDR3: TGTGCCAGCAGCTTAGAGGCAGGGCTTGGGAAGCAGCCCCAGCATTTT.

The chain employs TRBV7-3 and TRBJ2-1, with a weak D call TRBD1 (7 bases). This CDR3 is 16 amino acids long. Trimming removed 2 bases at V and 4 bases at J, with 15 bases between. CDR1 and CDR2 from the germline V gene are SGHTA and FQGTGA. For the CDR3, the DNA is TGTGCCAGCAGCTTAGGGGGGACAGCTAAATACAATGAGCAGTTCTTC. Its translation: CASSLGGTAKYNEQFF.

The chain carries TRBV18 and TRBJ2-2; perhaps TRBD1 as D (6 bases). The germline V gene has CDR1 KGHSH and CDR2 LQKENI. V lost 4 bases and J lost 1, with 10 bases in between. The CDR3 has 15 residues. The CDR3 DNA reads TGTGCCAGCTCACGACAGGACCAGAACACCGGGGAGCTGTTTTTT. Residues: CASSRQDQNTGELFF.

This clone showed up just a few times. This sequence joins TRBV2 and TRBJ2-7; 9 nucleotides line up with TRBD1. The CDR3 is made up of 13 amino acids. Germline CDR1 is SNHLY and CDR2 is FYNNEI. V lost 11 bases and J lost 5; bases outside the gene matches: 10. CDR3: CAFVRTGVNEQYF. CDR3 bases: TGTGCCTTCGTCAGGACAGGGGTCAACGAGCAGTACTTC.

This clone was observed once. This chain connects TRBV2 to TRBJ2-1; D remains unclear. V lost 5 bases to trimming and J lost 10 bases, with 12 bases between them. There are 12 residues in the CDR3. CDR1 is SNHLY and CDR2 is FYNNEI in the germline V gene. This chain's CDR3 is CASSTIAVEQFF. For the CDR3, the DNA is TGTGCCAGCAGTACAATAGCTGTGGAGCAGTTCTTC. Looking up the rest from reference TRBV2 and TRBJ2-1 gives the full variable domain: EPEVTQTPSHQVTQMGQEVILRCVPISNHLYFYWYRQILGQKVEFLVSFYNNEISEKSEIFDDQFSVERPDGSNFTLKIRSTKLEDSAMYFCASSTIAVEQFFGPGTRLTVL.

J is TRBJ1-6 and V is TRBV10-3; D is perhaps TRBD1 (5 bases). Trimming took 3 bases from V and 7 from J, leaving 7 bases between them. The CDR3 is 13 residues long. CDR1 is ENHRY, CDR2 SYGVKD, per germline. This chain's CDR3 is CAISEAGNSPLHF. In DNA, the CDR3 is TGTGCCATCAGTGAAGCAGGGAATTCACCCCTCCACTTT.

V gene TRBV3-1 (or the pseudogene TRBV3-2) combines with J gene TRBJ2-5, with a tentative D call TRBD2 (7 bases). From germline, CDR1 is LGHDT and CDR2 YNNKEL (reference sequence). The CDR3 runs to 18 residues. V lost 0 bases, J lost 2 bases, and 19 bases lay in between. The CDR3 DNA sequence: TGTGCCAGCAGCCAAGAGGGGGGGGCTAGCGGAAAACAAGAGACCCAGTACTTC. As protein: CASSQEGGASGKQETQYF.

The chain has TRBV5-8 and TRBJ2-2; 12 bases match TRBD2. The trim removed 5 bases at V and 0 bases at J, leaving 5 bases unmatched. Germline V gene lookup returns CDR1 SGHTS and CDR2 YDEGEE. The CDR3 has 17 amino acids. The CDR3 loop is CASRYRTSGTNTGELFF. The DNA of the CDR3 is TGTGCCAGCAGATATCGGACTAGCGGGACGAACACCGGGGAGCTGTTTTTT.

The chain combines TRBV9 with TRBJ1-1; weak D call: TRBD1 (5 bases). V lost 1 base and J lost 6, with 22 bases in between. The CDR3 totals 17 residues. The germline V gene has CDR1 SGDLS and CDR2 YYNGEE. CDR3 in amino acids: CASSVREGGANFAEAFF. The CDR3 DNA follows: TGTGCCAGCAGCGTAAGGGAGGGAGGGGCGAATTTCGCTGAAGCTTTCTTT.

The chain couples TRBV11-3 to TRBJ2-5; TRBD2 aligns across 8 bases. The J segment lost 4 bases and the V segment lost 5 bases, leaving 9 bases of the junction unmatched. Germline V lookup: CDR1 SGHNT, CDR2 YENEEA. CDR3 length: 15 amino acids. The CDR3 DNA reads as TGTGCCAGCAGCGATAATCCCGGGGGGGTAGAGACCCAGTACTTC. Translation: CASSDNPGGVETQYF.

This clone was observed a single time. The chain combines TRBV6-5 with TRBJ2-4; 7 bases align to TRBD2. CDR3 length: 16 residues. The trim removed 4 bases at V and 1 base at J, leaving 7 bases unmatched. CDR1 and CDR2 from the germline V gene are MNHEY and SVGAGI. This CDR3 is CASSSMGGDAKNIQYF. CDR3 nucleotides: TGTGCCAGCAGTTCTATGGGGGGGGATGCCAAAAACATTCAGTACTTC.

The CDR3 protein is CASSLNLESSPLHF. The CDR3 DNA reads TGTGCCAGCAGCTTAAATTTGGAGAGCTCACCCCTCCACTTT. The chain couples TRBV7-9 to TRBJ1-6; D is uncertain. The V end was cut by 2 bases, the J end by 10 bases, with 12 bases between. This CDR3 contains 14 residues. Germline CDR1 reads SEHNR; CDR2 reads FQNEAQ (reference sequence).

This rearrangement joins TRBV27 to TRBJ1-5; D is unclear. CDR3 size: 16 residues. Germline-derived CDR1 and CDR2 are MNHEY and SMNVEV (reference sequence). V was pared by 2 bases and J by 0 bases, with 11 bases between. The CDR3 coding sequence is TGTGCCAGCAGTTTAGGGAGCTCATATAGCAATCAGCCCCAGCATTTT. Protein product: CASSLGSSYSNQPQHF.

This rearrangement joins TRBV7-9 to TRBJ1-4; a possible D gene is TRBD1 (6 bases). V dropped 2 bases and J dropped 8 bases, with 15 bases sitting between them. This CDR3 is built from 15 residues. The germline CDR1 and CDR2 sequences are SEHNR and FQNEAQ (reference sequence). This CDR3 is CASSLPQGGGEKLFF. In DNA, the CDR3 is TGTGCCAGCAGCTTACCACAGGGCGGTGGGGAAAAACTGTTTTTT.

The rearrangement links TRBV5-6 to TRBJ1-2; D may be TRBD1 (5 bases). Germline CDR1 reads SGHDT; CDR2 reads YYEEEE. The length of the CDR3 is 16 residues. V was shortened by 4 bases and J by 4 bases, with 20 bases between the two germline ends. The CDR3 sequence: CASSPGRRGGIYGYTF. In DNA, the CDR3 is TGTGCCAGCAGCCCCGGGAGGAGGGGTGGCATCTATGGCTACACCTTC.

The chain has TRBV30 and TRBJ2-3; the match to TRBD2 covers 10 bases. V was pared by 0 bases and J by 2 bases, with 5 bases of the junction left unmatched. Per germline, CDR1 GTSNPN and CDR2 SVGIG (reference sequence). The CDR3 totals 16 residues. The CDR3 coding sequence is TGTGCCTGGAGTGTACTGACTAGCGGGTACACAGATACGCAGTATTTT. This translates into CAWSVLTSGYTDTQYF.

The V and J genes are TRBV4-2 and TRBJ2-7; TRBD2 matches at 10 bases. Germline loops: CDR1 LGHNA, CDR2 YNFKEQ. CDR3 size: 18 residues. Trimming at V came to 1 base and at J to 7 bases, leaving 16 bases not matched to a gene. CDR3 residues: CASSQAPYTSGRASEQYF. The CDR3 bases are TGTGCCAGCAGCCAAGCCCCCTATACCAGCGGGAGGGCCAGTGAGCAGTACTTC.

This clone has just one count. The gene calls are TRBV5-4 and TRBJ2-1, with TRBD2 matching over 8 bases. The CDR3 is 15 residues long. V was pared by 1 base and J by 6 bases, with 6 bases of the junction left unmatched. From germline, CDR1 is SGHNT and CDR2 YYREEE (reference sequence). The CDR3 DNA reads TGTGCCAGCAGCTTGCTGAGCGGGGGAGGCAATGAGCAGTTCTTC. Encoded protein: CASSLLSGGGNEQFF. Supplemented by reference TRBV5-4 and TRBJ2-1, the full variable domain reads ETGVTQSPTHLIKTRGQQVTLRCSSQSGHNTVSWYQQALGQGPQFIFQYYREEENGRGNFPPRFSGLQFPNYSSELNVNALELDDSALYLCASSLLSGGGNEQFFGPGTRLTVL.

This clone was detected only a few times. V and J are TRBV9 and TRBJ2-4; D is ambiguous. Germline V CDR1 and CDR2: SGDLS, YYNGEE. The CDR3 length is 13 residues. With 3 bases removed from V and 7 bases from J, the gap between germline ends came to 11 bases. For the CDR3, the DNA is TGTGCCAGCAGCGACGCTAATCTGAACATTCAGTACTTC. Its translation is CASSDANLNIQYF.

CDR3 sequence reads: CASRKNRDWSEQYF. Here the CDR3 DNA reads TGTGCCAGCAGGAAGAACAGGGATTGGAGCGAGCAGTACTTC. This sequence joins TRBV6-5 and TRBJ2-7, with D possibly TRBD1 on 6 matching bases. The CDR3 runs to 14 residues. Trimming pared 6 bases from V and 6 bases from J, leaving 18 bases between. CDR1 is MNHEY and CDR2 is SVGAGI in the germline V gene.

This clone was observed a few times. The genes are TRBV7-9 and TRBJ1-1; tentative D call: TRBD1 (5 bases). With 4 bases removed from V and 2 bases from J, the gap between germline ends came to 11 bases. The CDR3 has 14 residues. The germline gives CDR1 SEHNR, CDR2 FQNEAQ (reference sequence). The CDR3 DNA follows: TGTGCCAGCAGCTCGACAGAGAGAAACACTGAAGCTTTCTTT. It specifies CASSSTERNTEAFF.

The chain joins TRBV3-1 (or the pseudogene TRBV3-2) to TRBJ2-2; TRBD1 matches 9 bases. The CDR3 runs 18 residues. Germline V gives CDR1 LGHDT, CDR2 YNNKEL (reference sequence). V was pared by 0 bases and J by 0 bases, with 5 bases of the junction left unmatched. CDR3 in amino acids: CASSQDRRQGANTGELFF. DNA of the CDR3: TGTGCCAGCAGCCAAGATCGTCGACAGGGGGCGAACACCGGGGAGCTGTTTTTT.

This chain uses TRBV15 with TRBJ2-7; D might be TRBD1 (5 bases). The CDR3 spans 12 residues. Between the trimmed V and J ends, which lost 4 bases and 7 bases, there was a span of 11 bases. Germline lookup yields CDR1 LNHNV and CDR2 YYDKDF (reference sequence). The CDR3 here is CATSTGYSEQYF. CDR3 coding DNA: TGTGCCACCAGCACAGGGTATTCGGAGCAGTACTTC. Together with reference TRBV15 and TRBJ2-7, the CDR3 gives the full variable domain: DAMVIQNPRYQVTQFGKPVTLSCSQTLNHNVMYWYQQKSSQAPKLLFHYYDKDFNNEADTPDNFQSRRPNTSFCFLDIRSPGLGDTAMYLCATSTGYSEQYFGPGTRLTVT.

The rearrangement links TRBV7-8 to TRBJ2-7, with 10 bases that match TRBD1. Looked up from germline, CDR1 is SGHVS and CDR2 is FQNEAQ. J lost 5 bases, V lost 3 bases, and 7 bases had no gene match. The CDR3 runs 15 residues. CDR3 in amino acids: CASSLEGQGYHEQYF. The CDR3 DNA reads TGTGCCAGCAGCTTGGAGGGACAGGGGTACCACGAGCAGTACTTC.

The J gene is TRBJ2-1, the V gene TRBV19; perhaps TRBD1 as D (6 bases). CDR3 size: 15 residues. Germline assignment: CDR1 LNHDA and CDR2 SQIVND (reference sequence). V lost 6 bases and J 3 bases, leaving 15 bases between the germline ends. DNA of the CDR3: TGTGCCAGTAGAGCCAGGGGTTCGCTCTACAATGAGCAGTTCTTC. Its translation is CASRARGSLYNEQFF. The full variable domain, its missing parts supplied by reference TRBV19 and TRBJ2-1, is DGGITQSPKYLFRKEGQNVTLSCEQNLNHDAMYWYRQDPGQGLRLIYYSQIVNDFQKGDIAEGYSVSREKKESFPLTVTSAQKNPTAFYLCASRARGSLYNEQFFGPGTRLTVL.

In this sample, this clone turned up once. This rearrangement joins TRBV19 to TRBJ2-2, with TRBD2 matching 8 bases. The CDR3 contains 15 residues. Germline loops: CDR1 LNHDA, CDR2 SQIVND (reference sequence). J gave up 5 bases and V 7 bases, and 9 bases lay outside the gene matches. CDR3 coding DNA: TGTGCCAGTAACCCGGGACTAGTAGCGACCGGGGAGCTGTTTTTT. Translation gives CASNPGLVATGELFF.